Detailed here is one T cell receptor beta chain. The antigen remains unidentified. CDR1 and CDR2 from the germline V gene are KGHSH and LQKENI. CDR3 length: 16 residues. Trimming took 3 bases from V and 0 from J; bases not matched to a gene: 4. This specimen comes from a study of T-cell memory formation after mild COVID-19. Study outcomes and limitations: CD4+ contracting clones lay mainly in CM and EM, CD8+ ones in EMRA.

In TCRdb, the 5' RACE reads were re-called with MiXCR into one record per CDR3 protein. In the table there are around 83,000 distinct CDR3 sequences, 20% to 30% of which are singletons. This TCR derives from a man younger than 35 who had mild COVID-19 (a few samples of this study predate the infection). Cell type and time point are not known. The sequencing sample was made of PBMCs or a T cell subset sorted from them (not recorded which). The chain combines TRBV18 with TRBJ1-5; TRBD1 matches 8 bases. CDR3 in amino acids: CASSPPGTGSNQPQHF. CDR3 DNA sequence: TGTGCCAGCTCACCGCCCGGGACAGGTAGCAATCAGCCCCAGCATTTT.